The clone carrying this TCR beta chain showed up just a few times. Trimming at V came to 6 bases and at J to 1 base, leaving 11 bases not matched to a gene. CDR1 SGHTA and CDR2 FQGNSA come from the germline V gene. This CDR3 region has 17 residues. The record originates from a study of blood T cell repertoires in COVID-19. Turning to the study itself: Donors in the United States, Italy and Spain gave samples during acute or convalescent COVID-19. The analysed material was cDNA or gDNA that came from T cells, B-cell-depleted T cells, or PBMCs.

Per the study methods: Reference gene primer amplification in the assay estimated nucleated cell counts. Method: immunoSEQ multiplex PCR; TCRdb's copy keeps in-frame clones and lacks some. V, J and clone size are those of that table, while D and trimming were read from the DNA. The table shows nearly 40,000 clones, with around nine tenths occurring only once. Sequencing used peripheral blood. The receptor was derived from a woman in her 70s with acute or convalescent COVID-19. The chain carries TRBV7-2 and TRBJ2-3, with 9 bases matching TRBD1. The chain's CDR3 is CASRMMSGTGRTDTQYF. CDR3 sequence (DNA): TGTGCCAGCAGGATGATGTCCGGGACAGGGCGCACAGATACGCAGTATTTT.